This paragraph covers one TCR beta chain sequence. The entry originates in a study of blood T cell repertoires in COVID-19. TCRdb keeps only in-frame clones here, not all; method: immunoSEQ multiplex PCR. The sample holds 120,000 to 150,000 clones, around nine tenths seen once. The germline CDR1 and CDR2 sequences are SEHNR and FQNEAQ (reference sequence). This CDR3 is built from 13 residues. Trimming stripped 2 bases from V and 7 bases from J, with 9 bases between. Sequencing was carried out using peripheral blood. The rearrangement links TRBV7-9 to TRBJ1-5; D possibly corresponds to TRBD1 (6 bases). This clonotype originated in a human donor in a cohort sampled during active COVID-19. Written as DNA, the CDR3 is TGTGCCAGCAGCTTAACAGGGAGCCAGCCCCAGCATTTT. Protein sequence: CASSLTGSQPQHF.